Listed here are 32 T cell receptor beta chains from one sample, sequenced in a study of long-term antiretroviral therapy in people with HIV. At survey level, the immunoSEQ assay was run in its v3.0 version. Sequenced by immunoSEQ multiplex PCR; TCRdb stores in-frame clones only, minus some. Of 25,000 to 35,000 clones listed, 95% to 96% were seen once; the top ten hold roughly 2.5%. The sequencing used unsorted PBMCs, collected roughly 6.4 years after starting antiretroviral therapy. The receptors shown here come from a man aged 25 to 40 with HIV.

This clone was picked up a small number of times. This chain uses TRBV11-2 with TRBJ1-1, with a tentative D call TRBD1 (5 bases). The CDR3 is made up of 13 amino acids. Trimming pared 4 bases from V and 5 bases from J, leaving 11 bases between. Germline V gives CDR1 SGHAT, CDR2 FQNNGV. CDR3 sequence: CASSSGARTEAFF. The CDR3 DNA reads TGTGCCAGCAGCTCCGGGGCAAGGACTGAAGCTTTCTTT.

This chain's CDR3 is CASSGTGAETQYF. In DNA, the CDR3 is TGTGCCAGCAGCGGTACAGGGGCAGAGACCCAGTACTTC. The chain uses TRBV2 and TRBJ2-5, with 7 positions matching TRBD1. CDR1 and CDR2 (germline): SNHLY, FYNNEI. The CDR3 has 13 amino acids. With V trimmed by 6 bases and J by 4 bases, 5 bases remained unmatched.

The chain recombines TRBV6-6 with TRBJ1-1, with TRBD1 as a possible D gene (6 bases). The V gene's germline CDR1 is MNHNY and CDR2 SVGAGI (reference sequence). Between the trimmed V and J ends, which lost 9 bases and 0 bases, there was a span of 14 bases. This CDR3 is built from 14 residues. In nucleotides, the CDR3 is TGTGCCAGTGCTATTCAGGGGATGAACACTGAAGCTTTCTTT. It is translated as CASAIQGMNTEAFF.

J is TRBJ1-5 and V is TRBV9; D is possibly TRBD1 (5 bases). The CDR3 spans 13 residues. With 5 bases removed from V and 4 bases from J, the gap between germline ends came to 10 bases. Germline values: CDR1 SGDLS, CDR2 YYNGEE. The CDR3 coding sequence is TGTGCCAGCAGTGTGGGGCGGAATCAGCCCCAGCATTTT. Residues: CASSVGRNQPQHF.

The rearrangement joins TRBV7-3 to TRBJ2-1, with D possibly matching TRBD1 (6 bases). CDR1 SGHTA and CDR2 FQGTGA come from the germline V gene. CDR3 length equals 15 residues. The V and J ends lost 4 bases and 0 bases respectively, with 10 bases between them. In nucleotides, the CDR3 is TGTGCCAGCAGCTCGTCAGGGGTCTCCTACAATGAGCAGTTCTTC. This translates into CASSSSGVSYNEQFF.

The chain is built from TRBV7-3 and TRBJ2-7; 10 bases are a match to TRBD1. Looked up from germline, CDR1 is SGHTA and CDR2 is FQGTGA. The length of the CDR3 is 14 residues. Trimming cost V 5 bases and J 4 bases; bases outside gene matches: 5. This chain's CDR3 is CASSPGQGEYEQYF. The CDR3 region has the DNA TGTGCCAGCAGCCCCGGACAGGGGGAATACGAGCAGTACTTC.

This chain connects TRBV4-2 to TRBJ1-6; 7 positions match TRBD1. CDR3 length: 14 amino acids. The V gene end was trimmed by 3 bases and the J gene end by 9 bases; junction bases not matched to a gene: 5. The germline V gene encodes CDR1 LGHNA and CDR2 YNFKEQ. This CDR3 is CASSHRQGGSPLHF. CDR3 in DNA: TGTGCCAGCAGCCATAGACAGGGAGGTTCACCCCTCCACTTT.

The V and J genes are TRBV2 and TRBJ2-3; tentatively, D is TRBD2 (5 bases). Trimming left V 6 bases short and J 2 bases short, with 15 bases between. The CDR3 contains 15 residues. The germline gives CDR1 SNHLY, CDR2 FYNNEI. CDR3 coding DNA: TGTGCCAGCAGGGATGGACTTCTACACACAGATACGCAGTATTTT. It encodes CASRDGLLHTDTQYF.

The gene calls are TRBV19 and TRBJ2-5, with TRBD2 matching over 8 bases. Germline V gene data show CDR1 as LNHDA and CDR2 as SQIVND (reference sequence). V dropped 5 bases and J dropped 5; count of bases not matched to a gene: 7. This CDR3 has 14 residues. CDR3 protein: CASSFGRVGETQYF. CDR3 in DNA: TGTGCCAGTAGTTTCGGGAGGGTCGGGGAGACCCAGTACTTC. The variable domain in full, with the rest retrieved from reference TRBV19 and TRBJ2-5, is DGGITQSPKYLFRKEGQNVTLSCEQNLNHDAMYWYRQDPGQGLRLIYYSQIVNDFQKGDIAEGYSVSREKKESFPLTVTSAQKNPTAFYLCASSFGRVGETQYFGPGTRLLVL.

This clone is a singleton in its sample. The V and J genes are TRBV27 and TRBJ1-4, with 10 bases lining up with TRBD1. The CDR3 sequence is 16 residues long. Germline values: CDR1 MNHEY, CDR2 SMNVEV (reference sequence). Trimming at V came to 5 bases and at J to 0 bases, leaving 3 bases not matched to a gene. This CDR3 is CASSIGQGATNEKLFF. CDR3 in DNA: TGTGCCAGCAGTATAGGACAGGGGGCAACTAATGAAAAACTGTTTTTT.

The V call is TRBV27, the J call TRBJ2-7; D possibly corresponds to TRBD1 (7 bases). The V and J ends lost 3 bases and 6 bases respectively, with 12 bases between them. In germline, CDR1 is MNHEY, CDR2 SMNVEV (reference sequence). This CDR3 has 13 amino acids. The CDR3 DNA reads as TGTGCCAGCAGTTTCGGAGGGGGCCGCGAGCAGTACTTC. Translation: CASSFGGGREQYF.

V and J are TRBV6-6 and TRBJ2-5, with D unresolved. Per the germline V gene, CDR1 is MNHNY and CDR2 is SVGAGI (reference sequence). This CDR3 is built from 13 residues. V was pared by 2 bases and J by 4 bases, with 8 bases between. The CDR3 sequence: CASSYRPIETQYF. The CDR3 DNA is TGTGCCAGCAGTTACAGGCCTATAGAGACCCAGTACTTC.

This clone was observed a single time. The CDR3 loop reads CASSLAVGADEQYF. In DNA form, the CDR3 reads TGTGCCAGCAGCTTAGCGGTGGGCGCCGACGAGCAGTACTTC. The V gene is TRBV7-9, the J gene TRBJ2-7; D not certain. Germline CDR1 SEHNR, CDR2 FQNEAQ (reference sequence). The CDR3 runs 14 residues. V lost 0 bases and J 5 bases, leaving 11 bases between the germline ends.

This chain joins TRBV9 and TRBJ2-7; 12 bases align to TRBD2. This CDR3 has 17 amino acids. V dropped 1 base and J dropped 0; count of bases not matched to a gene: 5. Germline V gene data show CDR1 as SGDLS and CDR2 as YYNGEE. CDR3 sequence (DNA): TGTGCCAGCAGCGTAACTAGCGGGGGGCCATACTCCTACGAGCAGTACTTC. This translates into CASSVTSGGPYSYEQYF.

J is TRBJ1-3 and V is TRBV19, with D possibly matching TRBD1 (6 bases). The CDR3 has 17 residues. Per germline, CDR1 LNHDA and CDR2 SQIVND (reference sequence). V shed 7 bases and J shed 0 bases, with 19 bases lying between them. CDR3 amino acids: CASTTGGLRYSGNTIYF. The CDR3 DNA reads as TGTGCCAGTACGACAGGAGGGCTTCGGTACTCTGGAAACACCATATATTTT.

The table lists this clone with a few counts. The chain recombines TRBV4-3 with TRBJ2-7, with 8 bases identical to TRBD2. The CDR3 spans 15 residues. Germline V gives CDR1 LGHNA, CDR2 YSLEER. J gave up 3 bases and V 1 base, and 5 bases lay outside the gene matches. CDR3 residues: CASSQALAGRYEQYF. CDR3 nucleotides: TGCGCCAGCAGCCAAGCTCTAGCGGGCCGCTACGAGCAGTACTTC.

The V and J genes are TRBV6-1 and TRBJ2-7; TRBD1 matches at 8 bases. Looked up from germline, CDR1 is MNHNS and CDR2 is SASEGT. Trimming at V came to 3 bases and at J to 2 bases, leaving 3 bases not matched to a gene. The CDR3 runs 14 residues. The CDR3 coding sequence is TGTGCCAGCAGTGAGTGGACAGGGCCCTACGAGCAGTACTTC. Translating it yields CASSEWTGPYEQYF.

The rearrangement links TRBV5-1 to TRBJ1-4; weak D call: TRBD1 (5 bases). Trimming took 2 bases from V and 7 from J, leaving 15 bases between them. The CDR3 is made up of 15 amino acids. Per germline, CDR1 SGHRS and CDR2 YFSETQ. The CDR3 loop reads CASSFDSLRGEKLFF. DNA of the CDR3: TGCGCCAGCAGCTTCGACAGTTTGAGGGGTGAAAAACTGTTTTTT.

V usage is TRBV19 and J usage is TRBJ2-1, with 10 bases aligning to TRBD1. CDR3 length: 15 amino acids. Germline V CDR1 and CDR2: LNHDA, SQIVND (reference sequence). Germline trimming cut 6 bases from V and 9 bases from J; bases unmatched to any gene: 11. The CDR3 DNA sequence: TGTGCCAGTAGGGTTCAGACAGGGGGCTTTAGTGAGCAGTTCTTC. Translating gives CASRVQTGGFSEQFF.

This rearrangement joins TRBV6-5 to TRBJ2-7; perhaps TRBD2 as D (5 bases). Germline values: CDR1 MNHEY, CDR2 SVGAGI. The CDR3 extends over 14 amino acids. V lost 5 bases, J lost 2 bases, and 13 bases lay in between. The CDR3 reads CASSVDSRAYEQYF. CDR3 sequence (DNA): TGTGCCAGCAGTGTGGACTCACGCGCCTACGAGCAGTACTTC.

The chain links TRBV5-1 to TRBJ2-3, with D uncertain. There are 15 residues in the CDR3. The germline V gene encodes CDR1 SGHRS and CDR2 YFSETQ. Trimming removed 0 bases at V and 4 bases at J, with 12 bases between. CDR3 DNA sequence: TGCGCCAGCAGCTTGGCAATTCTAGGTGCAGATACGCAGTATTTT. Protein sequence: CASSLAILGADTQYF.

The chain has TRBV9 and TRBJ2-7; 9 bases map to TRBD2. The CDR3 contains 15 residues. The V gene's germline CDR1 is SGDLS and CDR2 YYNGEE. V lost 2 bases, J lost 6 bases, and 9 bases stayed unmatched. CDR3 DNA: TGTGCCAGCAGCGTCACTAGCGGGCCTGCCTTCGAGCAGTACTTC. It codes for CASSVTSGPAFEQYF.

This rearrangement joins TRBV30 to TRBJ2-1; weak D call: TRBD2 (6 bases). Trimming removed 5 bases from V and 5 bases from J, with 16 bases in between. The CDR3 has 14 residues. The germline gives CDR1 GTSNPN, CDR2 SVGIG (reference sequence). CDR3 loop: CAWLEIGGHNEQFF. As DNA, the CDR3 is TGTGCCTGGCTTGAGATAGGAGGGCACAATGAGCAGTTCTTC.

The V call is TRBV19, the J call TRBJ1-6; TRBD1 matches 10 bases. There are 15 residues in the CDR3. Unmatched junction bases numbered 6, after V lost 4 bases and J lost 9 bases. Per germline, CDR1 LNHDA and CDR2 SQIVND (reference sequence). The CDR3 region is CASSTRDRGTSPLHF. In DNA form, the CDR3 reads TGTGCCAGTAGTACCCGGGACAGGGGAACTTCACCCCTCCACTTT. The entire variable domain, with the rest obtained from reference TRBV19 and TRBJ1-6, is as follows: DGGITQSPKYLFRKEGQNVTLSCEQNLNHDAMYWYRQDPGQGLRLIYYSQIVNDFQKGDIAEGYSVSREKKESFPLTVTSAQKNPTAFYLCASSTRDRGTSPLHFGNGTRLTVT.

This chain connects TRBV7-9 to TRBJ2-3; D is perhaps TRBD2 (6 bases). In germline, CDR1 is SEHNR, CDR2 FQNEAQ (reference sequence). The CDR3 covers 16 residues. Trimming removed 5 bases from V and 2 bases from J, with 17 bases in between. The CDR3 DNA reads as TGTGCCAGCAGCCGGGGCGAGGGACTTTCCACAGATACGCAGTATTTT. This translates into CASSRGEGLSTDTQYF.

On this clone: This sample includes further DNA sequences coding for the same CDR3. The chain employs TRBV2 and TRBJ2-5, with D possibly being TRBD1 (6 bases). Germline CDR1 reads SNHLY; CDR2 reads FYNNEI. V shed 1 base and J shed 4 bases, with 13 bases lying between them. The CDR3 runs to 15 residues. The CDR3 DNA reads TGTGCCAGCAGTGAAGGAGGGGGTGCCGGAGAGACCCAGTACTTC. Protein product: CASSEGGGAGETQYF.

This chain links TRBV7-2 with TRBJ2-2; 8 bases map to TRBD2. Germline trimming cut 7 bases from V and 3 bases from J; bases unmatched to any gene: 7. Per the germline V gene, CDR1 is SGHTA and CDR2 is FQGNSA. The CDR3 loop spans 15 amino acids. CDR3 sequence (DNA): TGTGCCAGCACCGCGGGGGGCGGGTACACCGGGGAGCTGTTTTTT. Residues: CASTAGGGYTGELFF.

The chain links TRBV9 to TRBJ1-2; 8 nucleotides agree with TRBD1. Trimming cost V 5 bases and J 5 bases; bases outside gene matches: 8. The CDR3 sequence is 14 residues long. The germline CDR1 and CDR2 sequences are SGDLS and YYNGEE. The CDR3 nucleotides read TGTGCCAGCAGTAACCGGGACAGGTTATATGGCTACACCTTC. Encoded protein: CASSNRDRLYGYTF.

As regards this clone: Relative to the germline gene, one junction end is altered; a read error may explain this. This rearrangement joins TRBV6-5 to TRBJ1-1, with TRBD1 matching over 7 bases. Germline CDR1 reads MNHEY; CDR2 reads SVGAGI. This CDR3 is built from 14 residues. CDR3 bases: TGTGCCATCAGTGACAGGGATGGAAACACTGAAGCTTTCTTT. Translation gives CAISDRDGNTEAFF.

The rearrangement uses TRBV9 and TRBJ2-1, with 7 bases fitting TRBD2. Germline CDR1 is SGDLS and CDR2 is YYNGEE. Unmatched junction bases numbered 2, after V lost 0 bases and J lost 8 bases. CDR3 size: 13 residues. Here the CDR3 DNA reads TGTGCCAGCAGCGTAGGGGGGAGGGATGAGCAGTTCTTC. Translated, it gives CASSVGGRDEQFF.

The V gene is TRBV19, the J gene TRBJ2-7; D remains unclear. Germline CDR1 reads LNHDA; CDR2 reads SQIVND (reference sequence). CDR3 length equals 14 residues. Trimming cost V 3 bases and J 2 bases, with 11 bases left between them. CDR3 sequence (DNA): TGTGCCAGTAGTATCTCCCGTGGGGCCTACGAGCAGTACTTC. Its protein is CASSISRGAYEQYF.

The chain recombines TRBV7-2 with TRBJ2-5; the D gene is possibly TRBD1 (5 bases). The CDR3 has 14 amino acids. Germline V CDR1 and CDR2: SGHTA, FQGNSA. Trimming pared 1 base from V and 5 bases from J, leaving 11 bases between. CDR3 bases: TGTGCCAGCAGCTTAGGGTCAGGGTTGGAGACCCAGTACTTC. Residues: CASSLGSGLETQYF.